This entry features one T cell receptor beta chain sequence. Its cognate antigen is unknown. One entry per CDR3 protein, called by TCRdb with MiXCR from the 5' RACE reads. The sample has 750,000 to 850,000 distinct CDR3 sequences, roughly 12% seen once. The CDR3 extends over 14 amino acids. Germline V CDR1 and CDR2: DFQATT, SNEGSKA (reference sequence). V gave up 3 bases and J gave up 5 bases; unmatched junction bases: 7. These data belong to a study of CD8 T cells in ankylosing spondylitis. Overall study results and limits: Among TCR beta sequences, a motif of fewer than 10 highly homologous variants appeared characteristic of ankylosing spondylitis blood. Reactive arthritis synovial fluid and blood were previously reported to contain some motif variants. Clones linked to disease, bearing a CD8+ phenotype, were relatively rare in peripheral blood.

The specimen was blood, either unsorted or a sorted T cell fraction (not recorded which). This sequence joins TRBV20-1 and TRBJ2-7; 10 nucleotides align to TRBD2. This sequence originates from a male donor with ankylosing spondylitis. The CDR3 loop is CSASLSGGANEQYF. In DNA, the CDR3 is TGCAGTGCTAGTTTGAGCGGGGGGGCCAACGAGCAGTACTTC.